The 18 T cell receptor beta chains in this list originate from one sample, sequenced in a study of glioma-infiltrating T cells after dendritic cell vaccination. Time point given: after dendritic cell vaccination, including at tumor progression/relapse. The method was immunoSEQ multiplex PCR; TCRdb's version includes in-frame clones alone and lacks a portion of them. The table has around 83,000 clones, 85% seen once. The source was blood, collected after dendritic cell vaccination. These TCRs come from a human donor with glioblastoma.

The rearrangement joins TRBV19 to TRBJ1-5, with D hard to call. The CDR3 sequence is 13 residues long. V lost 6 bases and J 0 bases, leaving 6 bases between the germline ends. The germline V gene encodes CDR1 LNHDA and CDR2 SQIVND (reference sequence). In nucleotides, the CDR3 is TGTGCCAGTAGACCTAATAGCAATCAGCCCCAGCATTTT. This encodes CASRPNSNQPQHF.

The J gene is TRBJ2-3, the V gene TRBV7-6, with TRBD2 identical over 9 bases. Germline values: CDR1 SGHVS, CDR2 FNYEAQ. Trimming took 1 base from V and 1 from J; bases not matched to a gene: 6. The CDR3 is 17 residues long. The CDR3 DNA reads TGTGCCAGCAGCTTAGGGCGGGAGGGCGGTCGCACAGATACGCAGTATTTT. Its translation: CASSLGREGGRTDTQYF.

This chain connects TRBV19 to TRBJ1-1; tentative D call: TRBD1 (5 bases). This CDR3 contains 15 residues. Germline V lookup: CDR1 LNHDA, CDR2 SQIVND (reference sequence). V lost 7 bases to trimming and J lost 0 bases, with 15 bases between them. CDR3 in amino acids: CASKAPKGMNTEAFF. The CDR3 DNA reads TGTGCCAGTAAGGCCCCGAAGGGGATGAACACTGAAGCTTTCTTT. Full variable domain (outside the CDR3, taken from reference TRBV19 and TRBJ1-1): DGGITQSPKYLFRKEGQNVTLSCEQNLNHDAMYWYRQDPGQGLRLIYYSQIVNDFQKGDIAEGYSVSREKKESFPLTVTSAQKNPTAFYLCASKAPKGMNTEAFFGQGTRLTVV.

The V call is TRBV7-8, the J call TRBJ1-4; maybe TRBD1 (5 bases). The V end lost 1 base, the J end lost 0 bases, and 9 bases lay between the germline ends. The germline gives CDR1 SGHVS, CDR2 FQNEAQ. The CDR3 extends over 16 amino acids. The CDR3 coding sequence is TGTGCCAGCAGCTTAGGACAGAAATCAACTAATGAAAAACTGTTTTTT. Its translation is CASSLGQKSTNEKLFF.

The chain carries TRBV19 and TRBJ2-1; D not certain. The germline V and J ends were trimmed by 5 bases and 10 bases, with 15 bases remaining between them. Germline CDR1 is LNHDA and CDR2 is SQIVND (reference sequence). There are 13 residues in the CDR3. The CDR3, as DNA: TGTGCCAGTAGTCCAGGCAACCTTTTGGAGCAGTTCTTC. It specifies CASSPGNLLEQFF.

The chain couples TRBV10-3 to TRBJ2-1; D remains ambiguous. The CDR3 extends over 14 amino acids. V gave up 6 bases and J gave up 5 bases, with 14 bases separating them. Germline V gene lookup returns CDR1 ENHRY and CDR2 SYGVKD. CDR3 sequence: CAIRFLDEDNEQFF. CDR3 in DNA: TGTGCCATCAGATTCCTAGACGAGGACAATGAGCAGTTCTTC.

This clone was found once. This rearrangement joins TRBV2 to TRBJ2-6; D is unresolved. Germline CDR1 is SNHLY and CDR2 is FYNNEI. The CDR3 consists of 16 residues. The ends were cut back, 2 bases at V and 0 bases at J, with 8 bases in the middle. The CDR3 here is CASSEWRPSGANVLTF. The CDR3 DNA reads as TGTGCCAGCAGTGAATGGAGACCCTCTGGGGCCAACGTCCTGACTTTC.

The chain employs TRBV7-6 and TRBJ2-1; possibly TRBD1 for D (5 bases). The CDR3 is 14 residues long. With 5 bases removed from V and 2 bases from J, the gap between germline ends came to 10 bases. Germline CDR1 and CDR2: SGHVS and FNYEAQ. CDR3 in DNA: TGTGCCAGCAGCCGCACAGGCCCCTACAATGAGCAGTTCTTC. It translates to CASSRTGPYNEQFF.

This sequence joins TRBV5-1 and TRBJ1-2; 8 bases are a match to TRBD1. The CDR3 covers 14 residues. Germline CDR1 SGHRS, CDR2 YFSETQ. V trimming: 3 bases; J trimming: 7 bases; junction bases outside the gene matches: 8. The CDR3 here is CASSSVTGEGGYTF. The CDR3 nucleotides read TGCGCCAGCAGCTCGGTGACAGGGGAAGGTGGCTACACCTTC.

This clone was seen a single time. This chain connects TRBV2 to TRBJ2-7; tentative D call: TRBD2 (7 bases). The CDR3 length is 15 residues. Trimming removed 6 bases from V and 0 bases from J, with 15 bases in between. The germline CDR1 and CDR2 sequences are SNHLY and FYNNEI. CDR3 nucleotide sequence: TGTGCCAGCAGAAGAGAGGGGGGGAACTCCTACGAGCAGTACTTC. Translation: CASRREGGNSYEQYF. Full variable domain (missing parts from reference TRBV2 and TRBJ2-7): EPEVTQTPSHQVTQMGQEVILRCVPISNHLYFYWYRQILGQKVEFLVSFYNNEISEKSEIFDDQFSVERPDGSNFTLKIRSTKLEDSAMYFCASRREGGNSYEQYFGPGTRLTVT.

This rearrangement joins TRBV6-5 to TRBJ2-7, with TRBD1 identical over 8 bases. Trimming at V came to 5 bases and at J to 0 bases, leaving 3 bases not matched to a gene. In germline, CDR1 is MNHEY, CDR2 SVGAGI. The CDR3 extends over 14 amino acids. The CDR3 DNA sequence: TGTGCCAGCAGTAAAGGACAGGGCTCCTACGAGCAGTACTTC. Translating gives CASSKGQGSYEQYF.

The chain links TRBV28 to TRBJ2-2; the match to TRBD2 covers 9 bases. CDR1 MDHEN and CDR2 SYDVKM come from the germline V gene. V was pared by 8 bases and J by 5 bases, with 12 bases of the junction left unmatched. The length of the CDR3 is 16 residues. The CDR3 bases are TGTGCCAGCTTGGCTAGCGGGGCCCTGGGGACCGGGGAGCTGTTTTTT. The encoded protein is CASLASGALGTGELFF.

This clone was counted between two and nine times. This chain links TRBV15 with TRBJ2-1; a possible D gene is TRBD1 (6 bases). Per the germline V gene, CDR1 is LNHNV and CDR2 is YYDKDF (reference sequence). The CDR3 extends over 19 amino acids. Trimming stripped 1 base from V and 0 bases from J, with 19 bases between. The CDR3 DNA sequence: TGTGCCACCAGCAGAGTGGGAATGGGGGCCCCTAACTCCTACAATGAGCAGTTCTTC. Protein product: CATSRVGMGAPNSYNEQFF.

DNA of the CDR3: TGCGCCAGCAGCTTGGGACAGAAAAACACCATATATTTT. Translation gives CASSLGQKNTIYF. This rearrangement joins TRBV5-1 to TRBJ1-3; D may be TRBD1 (5 bases). The germline V gene encodes CDR1 SGHRS and CDR2 YFSETQ. The length of the CDR3 is 13 residues. V gave up 0 bases and J gave up 6 bases, with 7 bases separating them.

The chain uses TRBV5-6 and TRBJ2-2; 11 positions agree with TRBD2. Germline assignment: CDR1 SGHDT and CDR2 YYEEEE. The trim removed 4 bases at V and 8 bases at J, leaving 10 bases unmatched. There are 16 residues in the CDR3. In DNA, the CDR3 is TGTGCCAGCAGCGTGGTAGCGGGAGGGTTGACGGGGGAGCTGTTTTTT. Its translation: CASSVVAGGLTGELFF. The variable domain in full, completed from reference TRBV5-6 and TRBJ2-2, reads DAGVTQSPTHLIKTRGQQVTLRCSPKSGHDTVSWYQQALGQGPQFIFQYYEEEERQRGNFPDRFSGHQFPNYSSELNVNALLLGDSALYLCASSVVAGGLTGELFFGEGSRLTVL.

This chain uses TRBV30 with TRBJ2-7; 7 bases match TRBD1. The germline CDR1 and CDR2 sequences are GTSNPN and SVGIG (reference sequence). This CDR3 spans 16 amino acids. With 0 bases clipped from V and 6 bases from J, the junction kept 14 bases outside the gene matches. CDR3 in DNA: TGTGCCTGGAGTGTAGGGGAGTCGGGACAGCCGATCGAGCAGTACTTC. Its translation: CAWSVGESGQPIEQYF. The entire variable domain, with the rest obtained from reference TRBV30 and TRBJ2-7, is as follows: SQTIHQWPATLVQPVGSPLSLECTVEGTSNPNLYWYRQAAGRGLQLLFYSVGIGQISSEVPQNLSASRPQDRQFILSSKKLLLSDSGFYLCAWSVGESGQPIEQYFGPGTRLTVT.

This rearrangement joins TRBV28 to TRBJ2-7; TRBD1 is a possible D gene (7 bases). Germline-derived CDR1 and CDR2 are MDHEN and SYDVKM. The CDR3 has 13 amino acids. V lost 6 bases, J lost 5 bases, and 14 bases lay in between. Written as DNA, the CDR3 is TGTGCCAGCAGACAACCAGGGGGGCACGAGCAGTACTTC. It specifies CASRQPGGHEQYF.

CDR3 residues: CASSPTSFGTDTQYF. The CDR3 DNA is TGTGCCAGCAGCCCTACTAGCTTCGGCACAGATACGCAGTATTTT. This chain links TRBV7-9 with TRBJ2-3; D is perhaps TRBD2 (6 bases). The V gene's germline CDR1 is SEHNR and CDR2 FQNEAQ (reference sequence). This CDR3 has 15 residues. V lost 5 bases, J lost 1 base, and 13 bases lay in between. The full variable domain, in which reference TRBV7-9 and TRBJ2-3 provide the parts outside the CDR3, is DTGVSQNPRHKITKRGQNVTFRCDPISEHNRLYWYRQTLGQGPEFLTYFQNEAQLEKSRLLSDRFSAERPKGSFSTLEIQRTEQGDSAMYLCASSPTSFGTDTQYFGPGTRLTVL.